A selection of T cell receptor beta chains follows, all from one sample in a study of T-cell reconstitution after alpha-beta-depleted transplantation in children. TCRdb analysed the PCR reads with MiXCR anew, one entry per CDR3 protein. The data contain fewer than 750,000 distinct CDR3 sequences, roughly 30% of them seen just once; the ten biggest clones take up 30% to 45%. The sample consisted of PBMCs, taken before TCRalphabeta/CD19-depleted stem cell transplant. These receptors all stem from a boy less than two years old with Wiskott-Aldrich syndrome, due to receive a stem cell transplant. CDR3s include the opening cysteine and the closing phenylalanine or tryptophan. D genes are given only for firm matches. Clone size is stated in some rows and not others, as once, few, many or a class when expanded.

V	size	D	J	CDR3	DNA
TRBV10-3	few	TRBD2	TRBJ2-1	CAISGSGGSGTSGSNEQFF	TGTGCCATCAGTGGGTCAGGAGGTTCCGGGACTAGCGGGAGTAATGAGCAGTTCTTC
TRBV6-5	-	-	TRBJ1-1	CASSLEGAGNTEAF	TGTGCCAGCAGTTTAGAAGGGGCGGGAAACACTGAAGCTTTT
TRBV12-3/TRBV12-4	-	-	TRBJ1-5	CASSLWGLQPQHF	TGTGCCAGCAGTTTATGGGGATTACAGCCCCAGCATTTT
TRBV11-2	few	-	TRBJ2-1	CASSFRLAKLRRNEQFF	TGTGCCAGCAGCTTTCGGCTAGCGAAGCTACGTAGGAATGAGCAGTTCTTC
TRBV6-2/TRBV6-3	-	TRBD2	TRBJ2-7	CASSLRTGHTGTSGIGGYEQYF	TGTGCCAGCAGTCTACGGACAGGGCACACCGGGACTAGCGGGATCGGGGGCTACGAGCAGTACTTC
TRBV27	few	TRBD1	TRBJ2-5	CASSLSWGTGEQETQYF	TGTGCCAGCAGTTTATCGTGGGGGACAGGAGAGCAAGAGACCCAGTACTTC
TRBV5-1	-	TRBD2	TRBJ2-1	CASSAGVSNEQFF	TGCGCCAGCAGCGCGGGAGTGTCTAATGAGCAGTTCTTC
TRBV28	-	TRBD2	TRBJ2-7	CASSLPPGGRKGEQYF	TGTGCCAGCAGTTTACCCCCAGGCGGGAGAAAAGGCGAGCAGTACTTC
TRBV28	-	TRBD2	TRBJ2-7	CASAIWRETPYEQYF	TGTGCCAGCGCTATCTGGCGGGAGACCCCCTACGAGCAGTACTTC
TRBV5-1	many	TRBD2	TRBJ2-7	CASSGGLAGGYEQYF	TGCGCCAGCAGCGGGGGACTAGCGGGAGGTTACGAGCAGTACTTC
TRBV5-1	many	TRBD2	TRBJ2-1	CASSLALTSGYNEQFF	TGCGCCAGCAGCTTGGCCTTGACTAGCGGTTACAATGAGCAGTTCTTC
TRBV27	-	-	TRBJ2-2	CASSRRRQNTGELFF	TGTGCCAGCAGTCGCAGACGACAGAACACCGGGGAGCTGTTTTTT
TRBV5-5	few	TRBD1	TRBJ1-5	CASSLYQGDNQPQHF	TGTGCCAGCAGCTTATACCAGGGGGACAATCAGCCCCAGCATTTT
TRBV11-2	-	-	TRBJ2-1	CASSILTGYNEQFF	TGTGCCAGCAGCATTCTCACAGGATACAATGAGCAGTTCTTC
TRBV20-1	-	TRBD2	TRBJ2-2	CSARVGRGVGELFF	TGCAGTGCTAGAGTAGGACGGGGGGTTGGGGAGCTGTTTTTT
TRBV20-1	-	-	TRBJ1-1	CSARDPWQGNTEAFF	TGCAGTGCTAGAGATCCATGGCAGGGTAACACTGAAGCTTTCTTT
TRBV5-1	-	TRBD2	TRBJ2-3	CASSLRLAGVTDTQYF	TGCGCCAGCAGCCTGAGACTAGCGGGAGTAACAGATACGCAGTATTTT
TRBV12-3/TRBV12-4	-	TRBD2	TRBJ2-3	CASSPTGTSSGTQYF	TGTGCCAGCAGTCCCACCGGGACTAGCAGCGGTACGCAGTATTTT
TRBV20-1	-	-	TRBJ2-1	CSASLGGIIYNEQFF	TGCAGTGCTAGTCTAGGTGGGATTATCTACAATGAGCAGTTCTTC
TRBV4-1	few	TRBD1	TRBJ2-2	CASSQDPGQGIRGELFF	TGCGCCAGCAGCCAAGATCCGGGACAGGGGATTCGCGGGGAGCTGTTTTTT
TRBV20-1	few	-	TRBJ1-5	CSARSWRDQPQHF	TGCAGTGCTAGATCATGGCGGGATCAGCCCCAGCATTTT
TRBV5-1	few	TRBD1	TRBJ2-7	CASSRDRRFGEQYF	TGCGCCAGCAGCCGGGACAGGCGCTTCGGCGAGCAGTACTTC
TRBV12-3/TRBV12-4	-	TRBD1	TRBJ1-5	CASRGDSRGNQPQHF	TGTGCCAGCAGGGGGGACAGTAGAGGCAATCAGCCCCAGCATTTT
TRBV18	few	-	TRBJ1-1	CASSPSVNTEAFF	TGTGCCAGCTCACCTTCGGTGAACACTGAAGCTTTCTTT
TRBV28	-	-	TRBJ2-7	CASSGLNPGPLVEQYF	TGTGCCAGCAGTGGTTTGAACCCAGGGCCCCTTGTAGAGCAGTACTTC
TRBV5-1	-	TRBD1	TRBJ2-3	CASRQGAGGDTQYF	TGCGCCAGCAGACAGGGGGCAGGTGGAGATACGCAGTATTTT
TRBV24-1	few	-	TRBJ2-3	CATSEIAAPSTDTQYF	TGTGCCACCAGTGAAATAGCAGCCCCTAGCACAGATACGCAGTATTTT
TRBV27	few	-	TRBJ2-3	CASSLGERNTDTQYF	TGTGCCAGCAGTTTAGGGGAGCGGAACACAGATACGCAGTATTTT
TRBV6-5	few	-	TRBJ1-5	CASSRNQARDQPQHF	TGTGCCAGCAGCCGAAACCAGGCTAGGGATCAGCCCCAGCATTTT
TRBV4-2	-	-	TRBJ2-4	CASSEAGDIQYF	TGTGCCAGCAGCGAGGCAGGGGACATTCAGTACTTC
TRBV10-3	few	TRBD2	TRBJ2-7	CAVQGLAGVSEQYF	TGTGCCGTGCAGGGACTAGCGGGAGTCTCCGAGCAGTACTTC
TRBV28	few	TRBD2	TRBJ2-5	CASSNSGRAWETQYF	TGTGCCAGCAGCAACAGCGGGAGGGCGTGGGAGACCCAGTACTTC
TRBV2	-	TRBD1	TRBJ1-5	CASRQGAGDQPQHF	TGTGCCAGCAGACAGGGGGCTGGGGATCAGCCCCAGCATTTT
TRBV20-1	-	TRBD1	TRBJ2-2	CSARRLGGNTGELFF	TGCAGTGCTAGGCGGCTAGGGGGCAACACCGGGGAGCTGTTTTTT
TRBV7-9	-	-	TRBJ1-1	CASSQGRGTEAFF	TGTGCCAGCAGCCAGGGGAGGGGCACTGAAGCTTTCTTT
TRBV12-3/TRBV12-4	-	-	TRBJ1-4	CASRELGTAEKLFF	TGTGCCAGCAGAGAACTAGGGACGGCTGAAAAACTGTTTTTT
TRBV7-2	-	-	TRBJ2-3	CASSLAGPQPDTQYF	TGTGCCAGCAGCTTGGCGGGACCTCAGCCAGATACGCAGTATTTT
TRBV5-1	-	TRBD1	TRBJ2-1	CASSPPGQGVNEQFF	TGCGCCAGCAGCCCACCGGGACAGGGTGTCAATGAGCAGTTCTTC
TRBV20-1	-	TRBD2	TRBJ2-1	CSARGGTSGRNF	TGCAGTGCTCGAGGGGGGACTAGCGGGAGAAACTTC
TRBV11-1	-	TRBD2	TRBJ2-1	CASSLDKRRTSGSDRNEQFF	TGTGCCAGCAGCTTAGACAAACGGCGAACTAGCGGGAGTGATCGCAATGAGCAGTTCTTC
TRBV5-1	-	-	TRBJ2-1	CASSLVSGGSAYNEQFF	TGCGCCAGCAGCTTGGTATCCGGTGGCAGCGCCTACAATGAGCAGTTCTTC
TRBV10-3	-	-	TRBJ2-1	CAISDVLDGNEQFF	TGTGCCATCAGTGACGTACTAGATGGCAATGAGCAGTTCTTC
TRBV5-1	few	TRBD1	TRBJ2-3	CASSTGQVTDTQYF	TGCGCCAGCAGCACGGGACAGGTCACAGATACGCAGTATTTT
TRBV12-3/TRBV12-4	-	-	TRBJ2-3	CASSLEHTDTQYF	TGTGCCAGCAGTTTAGAGCACACAGATACGCAGTATTTT
TRBV18	-	TRBD1	TRBJ2-1	CASSPFRDSNEQFF	TGTGCCAGCTCACCTTTTCGGGACAGCAATGAGCAGTTCTTC
TRBV12-3/TRBV12-4	-	TRBD1	TRBJ1-1	CASSSTGRNTEAFF	TGTGCCAGCAGTTCGACAGGGCGGAACACTGAAGCTTTCTTT
TRBV27	-	TRBD2	TRBJ2-7	CASSRDYSYEQYF	TGTGCCAGCAGCCGGGACTATTCCTACGAGCAGTACTTC